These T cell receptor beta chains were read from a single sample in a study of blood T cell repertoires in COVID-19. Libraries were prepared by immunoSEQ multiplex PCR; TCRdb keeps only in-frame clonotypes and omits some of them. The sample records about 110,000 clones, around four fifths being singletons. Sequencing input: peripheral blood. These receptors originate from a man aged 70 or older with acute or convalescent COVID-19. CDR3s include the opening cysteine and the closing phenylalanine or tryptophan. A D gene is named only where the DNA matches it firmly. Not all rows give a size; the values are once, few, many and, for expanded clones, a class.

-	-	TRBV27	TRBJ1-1	CASRDKATAEAFF	TGTGCCAGCAGGGACAAAGCGACCGCTGAAGCTTTCTTT
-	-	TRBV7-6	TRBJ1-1	CASSLRVGVKGNTEAFF	TGTGCCAGCAGCTTACGCGTAGGGGTAAAGGGGAACACTGAAGCTTTCTTT
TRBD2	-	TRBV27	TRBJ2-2	CASSRSLLAGGSSGELFF	TGTGCCAGCAGTCGCTCCCTCCTAGCGGGGGGGTCTTCCGGGGAGCTGTTTTTT
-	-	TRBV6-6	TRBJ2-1	CASSYETDRNEQFF	TGTGCCAGCAGTTACGAGACAGATAGGAATGAGCAGTTCTTC
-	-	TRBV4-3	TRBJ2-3	CASSQERGRGTDTQYF	TGCGCCAGCAGCCAAGAGCGGGGCCGGGGCACAGATACGCAGTATTTT
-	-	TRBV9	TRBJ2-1	CASSVGGVTGNEQFF	TGTGCCAGCAGCGTAGGCGGGGTCACCGGGAATGAGCAGTTCTTC
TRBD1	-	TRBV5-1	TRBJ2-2	CASSLAVRTGLFANTGELFF	TGCGCCAGCAGCTTGGCCGTACGGACAGGGCTATTCGCGAACACCGGGGAGCTGTTTTTT
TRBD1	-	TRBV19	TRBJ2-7	CASSPLGQATYEQYF	TGTGCCAGTAGTCCCCTAGGACAGGCTACCTACGAGCAGTACTTC
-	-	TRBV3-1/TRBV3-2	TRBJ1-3	CASSQASTSGNTIYF	TGTGCCAGCAGCCAAGCCAGTACCTCTGGAAACACCATATATTTT
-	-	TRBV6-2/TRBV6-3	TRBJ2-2	CASSYSLEPGELFF	TGTGCCAGCAGTTACTCGCTGGAGCCCGGGGAGCTGTTTTTT
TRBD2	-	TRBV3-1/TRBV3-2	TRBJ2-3	CASGTSGNTDTQYF	TGTGCCAGCGGGACTAGCGGAAACACAGATACGCAGTATTTT
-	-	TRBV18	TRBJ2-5	CATTQGTQETQYF	TGTGCCACCACCCAGGGAACGCAAGAGACCCAGTACTTC
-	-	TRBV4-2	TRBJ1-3	CASSPQPAGAGNTIYF	TGTGCCAGCAGCCCGCAACCGGCGGGAGCTGGAAACACCATATATTTT
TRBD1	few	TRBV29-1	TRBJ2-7	CSVAGTGSYEQYF	TGCAGCGTCGCCGGGACAGGGTCCTACGAGCAGTACTTC
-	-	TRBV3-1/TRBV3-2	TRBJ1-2	CASSLTQGGYTF	TGTGCCAGCAGCCTCACCCAGGGTGGCTACACCTTC
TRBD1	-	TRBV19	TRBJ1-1	CASSTGALNTEAFF	TGTGCCAGTAGCACAGGGGCCCTGAACACTGAAGCTTTCTTT